Shown below are 18 T cell receptor beta chains from a single sample sequenced in a study of response to subunit inactivated influenza vaccine. TCRdb called the RT-PCR reads again in MiXCR, with one record for every CDR3 protein. This sample carries 500,000 or so distinct CDR3 sequences, 11% of them seen once, and the ten largest clones take roughly 12%. The sequencing here drew on PBMCs from blood, taken roughly 48 days after vaccination. Every receptor here comes from a man in his fifties or sixties who received an inactivated influenza vaccine.

The chain combines TRBV7-2 with TRBJ2-5, with D perhaps matching TRBD1 (6 bases). Germline CDR1 SGHTA, CDR2 FQGNSA. The length of the CDR3 is 13 residues. The V end lost 8 bases, the J end lost 5 bases, and 15 bases lay between the germline ends. The CDR3: CASGGSYGETQYF. DNA of the CDR3: TGTGCCAGCGGGGGCTCGTACGGGGAGACCCAGTACTTC.

The chain combines TRBV27 with TRBJ2-5, with a tentative D call TRBD2 (6 bases). This CDR3 region has 14 residues. CDR1 and CDR2 from the germline V gene are MNHEY and SMNVEV (reference sequence). The V end was cut by 3 bases, the J end by 5 bases, with 13 bases between. CDR3 DNA: TGTGCCAGCAGTTTGAGTGGGAGGCTGGAGACCCAGTACTTC. Translated, it gives CASSLSGRLETQYF.

This clonotype was seen a few times. The genes are TRBV28 and TRBJ2-7, with 7 bases lining up with TRBD1. CDR3 length: 15 residues. The germline V gene encodes CDR1 MDHEN and CDR2 SYDVKM. J gave up 3 bases and V 5 bases, and 10 bases lay outside the gene matches. The DNA for the CDR3 is TGTGCCAGCAGTAAACCGGGACAGAATTACTACGAGCAGTACTTC. Its translation: CASSKPGQNYYEQYF.

This clonotype occurred a few times. This chain links TRBV6-2 or TRBV6-3 with TRBJ1-1; D is uncertain. The V and J ends lost 4 bases and 1 base respectively, with 10 bases between them. The CDR3 is made up of 14 amino acids. Germline CDR1 and CDR2: MNHEY and SVGEGT. CDR3 bases: TGTGCCAGCAGTTTCACGAGAGAGAACACTGAAGCTTTCTTT. Translated: CASSFTRENTEAFF.

This clonotype came up many times. Here the CDR3 DNA reads TGTGCCAGCAGCGCTTTAGCGGGAGCAACAGATACGCAGTATTTT. Protein: CASSALAGATDTQYF. This rearrangement joins TRBV12-3 or TRBV12-4 to TRBJ2-3, with TRBD2 identical over 9 bases. CDR3 length equals 15 residues. The trim removed 6 bases at V and 3 bases at J, leaving 7 bases unmatched.

This sequence joins TRBV24-1 and TRBJ2-1, with TRBD1 matching 9 bases. The CDR3 spans 16 residues. V was clipped by 1 base and J by 7 bases; unmatched bases: 7. Looked up from germline, CDR1 is KGHDR and CDR2 is SFDVKD. CDR3 DNA sequence: TGTGCCACCAGTGATTTCGGGACAGGGTCCCGGAATGAGCAGTTCTTC. Its protein is CATSDFGTGSRNEQFF.

This sequence joins TRBV5-1 and TRBJ1-1; no clear D gene. This CDR3 spans 14 amino acids. Trimming left V 3 bases short and J 2 bases short, with 11 bases between. Germline lookup yields CDR1 SGHRS and CDR2 YFSETQ. The CDR3 spells CASSSGVDNTEAFF. The CDR3 region has the DNA TGCGCCAGCAGCTCCGGTGTTGATAACACTGAAGCTTTCTTT.

In its sample, this clonotype was seen a few times. The rearrangement joins TRBV12-3 or TRBV12-4 to TRBJ2-3; tentatively, D is TRBD1 (5 bases). The CDR3 covers 13 residues. V gave up 7 bases and J gave up 3 bases, with 11 bases separating them. CDR3 in DNA: TGTGCCAGCACCCTACAGGTTACAGATACGCAGTATTTT. Amino acid sequence: CASTLQVTDTQYF.

Of note for this clonotype: One end of the junction fails to match germline, which may point to a read error. This sequence joins TRBV7-9 and TRBJ2-7; 7 bases align to TRBD1. Germline V lookup: CDR1 SEHNR, CDR2 FQNEAQ (reference sequence). The length of the CDR3 is 13 residues. CDR3 residues: CASSLEGAGTVNF. The CDR3 DNA follows: TGTGCCAGCAGCTTAGAGGGGGCCGGGACAGTAAACTTC. The entire variable domain, with the rest obtained from reference TRBV7-9 and TRBJ2-7, is as follows: DTGVSQNPRHKITKRGQNVTFRCDPISEHNRLYWYRQTLGQGPEFLTYFQNEAQLEKSRLLSDRFSAERPKGSFSTLEIQRTEQGDSAMYLCASSLEGAGTVNFGPGTRLTVT.

This clonotype has at least ten counts. This chain uses TRBV12-3 or TRBV12-4 with TRBJ2-1; 10 bases are shared with TRBD1. The CDR3 totals 15 residues. The ends lost 4 bases at V and 8 bases at J; junction bases unmatched: 8. The CDR3 is CASSSRDRGFYEQFF. CDR3 bases: TGTGCCAGCAGTTCACGGGACAGGGGATTTTATGAGCAGTTCTTC.

This clonotype was counted ten times or more. The chain employs TRBV5-6 and TRBJ2-1; D is possibly TRBD1 (5 bases). The germline V gene encodes CDR1 SGHDT and CDR2 YYEEEE. The CDR3 consists of 13 residues. Between the trimmed V and J ends, which lost 5 bases and 12 bases, there was a span of 18 bases. Here the CDR3 DNA reads TGTGCCAGCAGTTCCCGTTCAGGGTCTGGGCAGTTCTTC. The encoded protein is CASSSRSGSGQFF.

The chain joins TRBV6-2 or TRBV6-3 to TRBJ2-7; 8 bases align to TRBD2. Trimming removed 6 bases from V and 3 bases from J; junction bases left unmatched: 10. Per the germline V gene, CDR1 is MNHEY and CDR2 is SVGEGT. The CDR3 sequence is 15 residues long. CDR3 amino acids: CASSRTSGKVYEQYF. The CDR3 DNA reads as TGTGCCAGCAGCCGTACTAGCGGAAAGGTCTACGAGCAGTACTTC.

This clonotype was picked up a small number of times. This chain links TRBV3-1 with TRBJ1-2; no clear D gene. The CDR3 spans 13 residues. The germline V gene has CDR1 LGHDT and CDR2 YNNKEL (reference sequence). V was cut by 3 bases and J by 3 bases, with 8 bases left in between. This CDR3 reads CASSQREDYGYTF. For the CDR3, the DNA is TGTGCCAGCAGCCAGAGGGAAGACTATGGCTACACCTTC.

The genes are TRBV27 and TRBJ2-1; D is uncertain. Trimming took off 6 bases at V and 2 bases at J, with 8 bases between the two ends. CDR1 and CDR2 from the germline V gene are MNHEY and SMNVEV (reference sequence). The length of the CDR3 is 13 residues. The CDR3 reads CASRRAAYNEQFF. DNA for the CDR3: TGTGCCAGCAGGAGAGCAGCCTACAATGAGCAGTTCTTC.

This clonotype has a handful of counts. This rearrangement joins TRBV5-1 to TRBJ2-3; D not resolved. The CDR3 sequence is 15 residues long. The germline gives CDR1 SGHRS, CDR2 YFSETQ. Trimming removed 3 bases at V and 0 bases at J, with 11 bases between. DNA of the CDR3: TGCGCCAGCAGCTATACCACCTCTAGCACAGATACGCAGTATTTT. Translated: CASSYTTSSTDTQYF.

This clonotype has more than one count but fewer than ten. The V and J genes are TRBV15 and TRBJ2-1, with TRBD1 matching over 8 bases. This CDR3 has 14 residues. Germline CDR1 LNHNV, CDR2 YYDKDF (reference sequence). J was trimmed by 9 bases and V by 0 bases; bases with no gene match: 4. The CDR3 DNA is TGTGCCACCAGCAGAGAACAGGGGGTCTTTGAGCAGTTCTTC. As protein: CATSREQGVFEQFF.

The sample holds a few counts of this clonotype. V gene TRBV20-1 combines with J gene TRBJ2-7; 7 nucleotides agree with TRBD1. CDR1 and CDR2 from the germline V gene are DFQATT and SNEGSKA (reference sequence). The CDR3 loop spans 12 amino acids. The V segment lost 6 bases and the J segment 5 bases; nucleotides outside the gene matches: 7. CDR3 region: CSARDRANEQYF. For the CDR3, the DNA is TGCAGTGCCCGAGACAGGGCCAACGAGCAGTACTTC.

This clonotype was counted a few times. This chain links TRBV4-2 with TRBJ2-7; no definite D call. CDR3 size: 14 residues. The ends were cut back, 0 bases at V and 3 bases at J, with 9 bases in the middle. Germline CDR1 is LGHNA and CDR2 is YNFKEQ. The CDR3 bases are TGTGCCAGCAGCCAAGAACGTAAGAGCTACGAGCAGTACTTC. Encoded protein: CASSQERKSYEQYF.